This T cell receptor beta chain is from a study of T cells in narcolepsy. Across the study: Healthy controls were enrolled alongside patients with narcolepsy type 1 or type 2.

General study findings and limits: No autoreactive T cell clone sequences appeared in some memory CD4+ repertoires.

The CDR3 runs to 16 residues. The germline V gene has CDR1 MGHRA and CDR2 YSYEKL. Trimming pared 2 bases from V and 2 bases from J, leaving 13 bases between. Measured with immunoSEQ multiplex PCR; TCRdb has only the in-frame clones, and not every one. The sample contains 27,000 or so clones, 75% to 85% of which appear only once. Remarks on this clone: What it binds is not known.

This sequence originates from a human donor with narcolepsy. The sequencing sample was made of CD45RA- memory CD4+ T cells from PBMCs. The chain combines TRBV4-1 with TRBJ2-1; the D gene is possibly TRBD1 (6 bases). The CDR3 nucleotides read TGCGCCAGCAGCCAATCGCGCAGGGGAGCCTACAATGAGCAGTTCTTC. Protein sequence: CASSQSRRGAYNEQFF.